This TCR beta chain is from a study of shared clonotypes between healthy human individuals (dated by TCRdb to 2018 to 2020). Background on the whole study: A couple of women and a few men aged 18 to 49 years were included in the cohort. For each donor, CD4 naive and CD4 memory were each run on three plates, CD8 naive on two plates, and CD8 memory on one plate. Blood TCR repertoires of roughly five healthy adults were deeply sequenced to estimate repertoire size and the extent of clonotype sharing between individuals. To increase sequencing depth and limit assay-specific biases, different laboratories used diverse techniques to prepare libraries and sequence TCR repertoires. Each donor's leukapheresis produced roughly between roughly 0.9 and 9 billion PBMCs. Overall study results and their limits: Sharing across several donors was observed for 5% to 6.5% of naive CD4, over 3% of naive CD8, over 2% of memory CD4, and roughly 0.43% of memory CD8 clonotypes. Sampling was restricted to blood, and TCR repertoires in tissues likely differ from the TCR repertoires found in blood. Larger estimated clonotype richness was generally found for naive subsets than for memory subsets. Even with the large sequencing depth, rarefaction of the sorted-subset datasets indicated that sequencing was incomplete. Compared with non-shared clonotypes, the clonotypes found in all four sorted-subset donors had higher generation probabilities. Because the study included only a small number of donors, the genetic and exposure-history diversity represented was limited. Pairwise subsampling indicated that sequencing depth was expected to affect the degree of clonotype sharing among donors.

With regard to this clone: The target of this receptor is not known. No per-base quality is available; no much larger clone lies one base away.

TCR CDR3 regions were amplified from genomic DNA by multiplex PCR using the deep immunoSEQ assay. Extracted genomic DNA from each cell subset was spread evenly across all wells of several immunoSEQ 96-well plates, with each plate serving as a replicate. Each replicate PCR for sorted subsets received approximately 200 ng genomic DNA, equal to 28,000 or so T cell genomes. Purified libraries were measured with a Qubit 3.0 fluorometer, size-checked on a Bioanalyzer 2100, and measured again with the KAPA Library Quantification kit. A separate single-read 150-cycle Illumina NextSeq 550 flow cell was used to sequence each immunoSEQ 96-well plate. On the study's bioinformatics: The immunoSEQ output contained only junctional sequences without quality scores, so filtering could not match that applied to full-length reads. To assign V/J genes and CDR3, sequences were annotated using PyIR, a Python wrapper for IgBLAST v1.9, with IMGT germline references. Reads were removed for weak V/J assignments (E-value above 1e-6), missing CDR3, stop codons, out-of-frame junctions, or ambiguous translated residues. A V3J clonotype was defined by an identical inferred V gene, J gene, and CDR3 amino acid sequence. Percentage overlap between repertoires was computed as shared unique clonotypes divided by the size of the smaller repertoire. RTK rarefaction, the Chao1 estimator, and Recon v2.1 estimates of unobserved clonotypes were used to assess repertoire richness. For all TCRbeta clonotypes obtained by the gDNA method from a handful of donors, generation probabilities were computed with OLGA. Not all clones reach the TCRdb copy of this immuneACCESS table, which keeps in-frame sequences only. Checked studies attribute under half of the gap to unresolved V genes and leave the rest unexplained. That table supplies the V and J calls and clone size; D and trimming were determined from the DNA. Here the sample has over 2 million clones; around 92% occur a single time. 0.37% of the sample belongs to the ten largest clones.

The donors were healthy, HIV-negative adults with no recently reported acute infections or vaccinations. Every donor was a Caucasian adult living in Nashville, Tennessee, USA. Magnetic negative selection was used to enrich CD4+ T cells, after which naive cells were positively selected on CD45RA and the negative fraction became the memory subset. After blood collection by leukapheresis, PBMCs were isolated using Ficoll-Histopaque density gradient centrifugation and then cryopreserved in the vapor phase of liquid nitrogen. Analytical flow cytometry was used to check the purity and quantity of each magnetically sorted T cell population. From each sorted fraction, genomic DNA was isolated and quantified by UV absorbance on a Nanodrop 2000c. The CDR3 runs 12 residues from the cysteine to the phenylalanine. Of the read, only the CDR3 DNA is kept; its 36 bases are in frame from base 1. Cut back by 5 bases and 4 bases, the V and J ends lie 8 bases apart. Sequences MDHEN (CDR1) and SYDVKM (CDR2) are obtained from the germline V gene.

Sequenced: naive CD4+ T cells from PBMCs. This specimen's cell subset or site label, per the study, means: CD45RA+ positively selected. The rearrangement joined TRBV28 to TRBJ1-2; the D gene is unclear. The sequence derives from a man between 18 and 29 years old in good health. Some clones in this sample may be carry-over from other donors' samples. The CDR3 region: CASSERAYGYTF. The sequenced DNA: TGTGCCAGCAGTGAAAGAGCCTATGGCTACACCTTC.